This T cell receptor beta chain was observed in a study of blood T cell repertoires in COVID-19. Study-level background: Sites in the United States, Italy and Spain provided acute and convalescent COVID-19 samples. In each case, the material was cDNA or gDNA derived from T cells, B-cell-depleted T cells, or PBMCs.

In the authors' methods: Quantification of nucleated cells was approximated via reference gene primer amplification. Sequenced by immunoSEQ multiplex PCR; TCRdb stores in-frame clones only, minus some. V and J calls and clone size are as listed in that table; D and trimming were resolved from the DNA. The sample holds just under 45,000 clones, over 80% seen once. The CDR3 has 15 amino acids. Trimming cost V 3 bases and J 5 bases; bases outside gene matches: 7. CDR1 and CDR2 from the germline V gene are SGDLS and YYNGEE. Source material: peripheral blood. The chain employs TRBV9 and TRBJ2-2; TRBD2 agrees at 7 bases. This TCR came from a woman aged 40 to 55 with acute or convalescent COVID-19. This CDR3 is CASSGTRQTTGELFF. The CDR3 DNA reads TGTGCCAGCAGCGGGACTAGACAAACAACCGGGGAGCTGTTTTTT.